This T cell receptor (beta chain) derives from a study of T cells in Graves' hyperthyroidism and ophthalmopathy. Study-level findings and limits: A model of 13 V-J pairs discriminated ophthalmopathy from stable hyperthyroidism. Clonotypes that were expanded in thyroid above 0.001 mostly appeared in blood too.

Germline V CDR1 and CDR2: KGHSH, LQKENI. Trimming stripped 0 bases from V and 0 bases from J, with 6 bases between. The length of the CDR3 is 16 residues. Diagnostic decisions used clinical symptoms, serum thyroxine and TRAb, thyroid ultrasound and orbital computed tomography. Amplification targeted TCR beta CDR3 regions from RNA transcripts. HTBI primers were employed in a first-round RT-PCR of the TCR CDR3. Each CDR3 protein gets one entry after TCRdb re-called the multiplex PCR reads with MiXCR. The table lists about 480,000 distinct CDR3 sequences, around an eighth of them singletons. This clonotype was observed a few times. Its antigen remains unidentified.

This rearrangement joins TRBV18 to TRBJ2-6; D is uncertain. This TCR came from a woman aged 18-35 years with Graves' hyperthyroidism. The sequenced material came from blood. This chain's CDR3 is CASSPPADSGANVLTF. The DNA for the CDR3 is TGTGCCAGCTCACCACCGGCGGACTCTGGGGCCAACGTCCTGACTTTC.